The subject of this entry is one T cell receptor beta chain. V dropped 1 base and J dropped 4 bases, with 9 bases sitting between them. Germline CDR1 SGHRS, CDR2 YFSETQ. The CDR3 sequence is 14 residues long. The sample originates from a study of cytomegalovirus exposure and HLA in healthy donors. This PCR relied on a set of 60 Vbeta primers and 13 Jbeta primers. Assay: immunoSEQ multiplex PCR; the TCRdb copy retains only in-frame clones and omits some. The sample records some 170,000 clones, about 81% being singletons. This clonotype was sampled from a girl between 10 and 17 years old in good health and CMV-seropositive. Material: PBMCs. The rearrangement joins TRBV5-1 to TRBJ2-1; no clear D. CDR3 bases: TGCGCCAGCAGCTTGTACAACCTTTACAATGAGCAGTTCTTC. This encodes CASSLYNLYNEQFF.